This T cell receptor (beta chain) was captured in a study of response to subunit inactivated influenza vaccine. TCRdb fed the RT-PCR reads into MiXCR, producing one record per CDR3 protein. The sample holds about 500,000 distinct CDR3 sequences, 13% seen once. The source was PBMCs from blood, collected roughly 48 days after vaccination. This clonotype was sampled from a man over 45 who received an inactivated influenza vaccine.

In DNA, the CDR3 is TGTGCCAGCCATTTACCAGGAACCTACGAGCAGTACTTC. Protein sequence: CASHLPGTYEQYF. The chain couples TRBV28 to TRBJ2-7; D remains unclear. Germline-derived CDR1 and CDR2 are MDHEN and SYDVKM. V gave up 8 bases and J gave up 2 bases, with 13 bases separating them. CDR3 length: 13 amino acids.